The present T cell receptor (beta chain) was sequenced within a study of human T cells and chemical hapten exposure. About the study: Chiefly women, the patients showed alopecia areata, totalis or universalis.

Sample time point: patch test 1, 2 weeks after DPC sensitization. Treatment here: therapeutic diphenylcyclopropenone sensitization with weekly scalp DPC. The drawing of blood occurred before each patch test was applied. The study drew its donors from alopecia patients who were 18 to 70 years old and suitable for DPC. V lost 7 bases to trimming and J lost 0 bases, with 7 bases between them. The CDR3 consists of 12 residues. CDR1 is MNHEY and CDR2 is SVGEGT in the germline V gene. This clonotype has at least ten counts. TCRdb reprocessed the RACE reads via MiXCR and lists one record per CDR3 protein. The repertoire consists of about 340,000 distinct CDR3 sequences, with roughly 6.9% occurring once and the leading ten covering approximately 8.9%.

V usage is TRBV6-2 or TRBV6-3 and J usage is TRBJ2-7; D is possibly TRBD2 (5 bases). The TCR originated in a woman aged 18-29 years with alopecia areata. Some clones in this sample may be carry-over from other donors' samples. The sequenced sample was whole blood, obtained in connection with sensitization to the hapten diphenylcyclopropenone (DPC). In nucleotides, the CDR3 is TGTGCCAGCATCGGGGACTCCTACGAGCAGTACTTC. This translates into CASIGDSYEQYF.